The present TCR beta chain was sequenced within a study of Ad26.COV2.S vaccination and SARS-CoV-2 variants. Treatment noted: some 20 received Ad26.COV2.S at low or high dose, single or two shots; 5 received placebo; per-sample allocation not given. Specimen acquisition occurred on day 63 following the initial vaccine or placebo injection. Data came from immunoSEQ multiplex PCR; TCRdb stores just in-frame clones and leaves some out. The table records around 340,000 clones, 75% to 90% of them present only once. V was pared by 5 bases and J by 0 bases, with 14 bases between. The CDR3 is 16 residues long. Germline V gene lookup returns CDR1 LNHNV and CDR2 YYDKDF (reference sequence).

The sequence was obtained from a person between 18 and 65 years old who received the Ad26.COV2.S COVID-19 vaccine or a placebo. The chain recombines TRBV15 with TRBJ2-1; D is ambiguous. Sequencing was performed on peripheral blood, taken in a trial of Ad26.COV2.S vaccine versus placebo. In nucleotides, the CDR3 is TGTGCCACCAGCTACCGACAAATGCCCTCCTACAATGAGCAGTTCTTC. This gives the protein CATSYRQMPSYNEQFF.